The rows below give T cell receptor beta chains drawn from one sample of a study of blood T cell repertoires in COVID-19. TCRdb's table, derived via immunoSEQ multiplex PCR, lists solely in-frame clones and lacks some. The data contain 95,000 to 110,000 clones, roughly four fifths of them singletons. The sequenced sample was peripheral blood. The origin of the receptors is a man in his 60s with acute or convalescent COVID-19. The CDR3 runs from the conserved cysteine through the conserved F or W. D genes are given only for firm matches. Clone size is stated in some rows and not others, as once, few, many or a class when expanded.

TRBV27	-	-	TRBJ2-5	TGTGCCAGCAGTTTCCCCTCTATGTTGGGGGGGACCCAGTACTTC	CASSFPSMLGGTQYF
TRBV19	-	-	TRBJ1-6	TGTGCCAGTAGTACCAGCTCCTATAATTCACCCCTCCACTTT	CASSTSSYNSPLHF
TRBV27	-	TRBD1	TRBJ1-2	TGTGCCAGCAGCACAACAACCCCGGACAGGGGCCACTATGGCTACACCTTC	CASSTTTPDRGHYGYTF
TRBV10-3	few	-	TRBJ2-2	TGTGCCATCAGTGGAAGCGCCCCCGGGGAGCTGTTTTTT	CAISGSAPGELFF
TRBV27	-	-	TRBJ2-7	TGTGCCAGCACCCGTACACAGGGCCCCTTCTACGAGCAGTACTTC	CASTRTQGPFYEQYF
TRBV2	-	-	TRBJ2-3	TGTGCCAGCAGTGATAACCGCGGGGCAGATACGCAGTATTTT	CASSDNRGADTQYF
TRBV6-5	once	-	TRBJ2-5	TGTGCCAGCAGTTACTCCAGGGGTCAAGAGACCCAGTACTTC	CASSYSRGQETQYF
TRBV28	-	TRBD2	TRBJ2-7	TGTGCCAGCACGGGACTCCTGACTAGCGCCTACGAGCAGTACTTC	CASTGLLTSAYEQYF
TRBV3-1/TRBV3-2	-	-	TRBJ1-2	TGTGCCAGCAGCCAAGGGCAGGGGCCGCCTTTGGGCGGCTACACCTTC	CASSQGQGPPLGGYTF
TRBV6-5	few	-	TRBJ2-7	TGTGCCGGTACGGAGGGGCCTTACCTCTCCTACGAGCAGTACTTC	CAGTEGPYLSYEQYF
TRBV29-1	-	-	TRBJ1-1	TGCAGCGTCGGTACAGGGCCGGCTTTCTTT	CSVGTGPAFF
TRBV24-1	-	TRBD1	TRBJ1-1	TGTGCCACCAGTGATCCCCGCCGGGACAGGGGTAGAGTGAACACTGAAGCTTTCTTT	CATSDPRRDRGRVNTEAFF
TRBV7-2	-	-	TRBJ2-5	TGTGCCAGCAGCTTAGTCGGGGATTATGGAGAGACCCAGTACTTC	CASSLVGDYGETQYF
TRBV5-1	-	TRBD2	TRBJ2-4	TGCGCCAGCAGCTTGGTTGCGGGGGAGCCCAAAAACATTCAGTACTTC	CASSLVAGEPKNIQYF
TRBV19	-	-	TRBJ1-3	TGTGCCAGTAGTACGCAGGGGACTGGAAACACCATATATTTT	CASSTQGTGNTIYF
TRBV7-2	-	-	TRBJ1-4	TGTGCCAGCAGCTTAGTGACGGGAGAAAAACTGTTTTTT	CASSLVTGEKLFF
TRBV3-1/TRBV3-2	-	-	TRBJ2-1	TGTGCCAGCAGCCAAGACAGGGGACAGGGAGTCCGGCGGGAGGGCCCTTACAATGAGCAGTTCTTC	CASSQDRGQGVRREGPYNEQFF
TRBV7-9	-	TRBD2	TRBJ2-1	TGTGCCAGCAGCTTAGAGCGGGAGGGTTACAATGAGCAGTTCTTC	CASSLEREGYNEQFF
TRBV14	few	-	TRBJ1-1	TGTGCCAGCAGCCAAGAACAGGGTTTCACTGAAGCTTTCTTT	CASSQEQGFTEAFF
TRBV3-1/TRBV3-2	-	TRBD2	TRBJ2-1	TGTGCCAGCAGCCATAGCGGGAGCGGGGCCTACAATGAGCAGTTCTTC	CASSHSGSGAYNEQFF
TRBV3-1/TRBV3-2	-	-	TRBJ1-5	TGTGCCAGCAGCCAGCACCAGGTCAATCAGCCCCAGCATTTT	CASSQHQVNQPQHF
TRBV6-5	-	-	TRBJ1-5	TGTGCCAGCACGGGACAATTTTTTGGGGATCAGCCCCAGCATTTT	CASTGQFFGDQPQHF
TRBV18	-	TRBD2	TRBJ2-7	TGTGCCAGCTCACTTGAAGCTAGCGGAGATTACGAGCAGTACTTC	CASSLEASGDYEQYF
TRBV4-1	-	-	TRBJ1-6	TGCGCCAGCAGCCAAGATCTTACTCGGTTGTCCTATAATTCACCCCTCCACTTT	CASSQDLTRLSYNSPLHF
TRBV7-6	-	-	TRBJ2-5	TGTGCCAGCAGCAAAGCATACAGCGGAAAAGAGACCCAGTACTTC	CASSKAYSGKETQYF
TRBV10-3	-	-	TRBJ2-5	TGTGCCATCAGTGAGTCTGGGGGCCCCCAAGAGACCCAGTACTTC	CAISESGGPQETQYF
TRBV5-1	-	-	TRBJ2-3	TGCGCCAGCAGCAGAGCAGGGGAAGATACGCAGTATTTT	CASSRAGEDTQYF
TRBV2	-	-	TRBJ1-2	TGTGCCAGCAGTGGCGGTGGTGGCTACACCTTC	CASSGGGGYTF
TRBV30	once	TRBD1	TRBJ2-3	TGTGCCTGGAGTGTAATGGGACAGGGCACAGATACGCAGTATTTT	CAWSVMGQGTDTQYF
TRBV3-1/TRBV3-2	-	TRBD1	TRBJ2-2	TGTGCCAGCAGCCCCAGGGGGTCCACCGGGGAGCTGTTTTTT	CASSPRGSTGELFF
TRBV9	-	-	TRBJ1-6	TGTGCCAGCAGCGCCAGGAATTCACCCCTCCACTTT	CASSARNSPLHF
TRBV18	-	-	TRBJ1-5	TGTGCCAGCTCACCTTCCTCAGGGGCGAACAATCAGCCCCAGCATTTT	CASSPSSGANNQPQHF
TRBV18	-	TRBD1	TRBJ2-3	TGTGCCAGCTCACTGGGACAGGGTCAGTCTAGCACAGATACGCAGTATTTT	CASSLGQGQSSTDTQYF
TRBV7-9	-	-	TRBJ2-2	TGTGCCAGCAGCTTGCTCGGTCTGACGAACACCGGGGAGCTGTTTTTT	CASSLLGLTNTGELFF
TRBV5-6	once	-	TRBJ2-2	TGTGCCAGCAGCCTGGACGGGACTCCTCACACCGGGGAGCTGTTTTTT	CASSLDGTPHTGELFF
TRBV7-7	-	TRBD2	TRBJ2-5	TGTGCTAGCAGCTCAACTGGACTAGGGGCGGGGGAGACCCAGTACTTC	CASSSTGLGAGETQYF
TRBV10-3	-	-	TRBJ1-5	TGTGCCATCAGTGAGTCGGGGAGCAATAGCAATCAGCCCCAGCATTTT	CAISESGSNSNQPQHF